The 26 T cell receptor beta chains below were found in one sample sequenced in a study of response to subunit inactivated influenza vaccine. TCRdb redid the calling of the RT-PCR reads with MiXCR, one entry per CDR3 protein. The repertoire includes hundreds of thousands of distinct CDR3 sequences, under 20% of them detected once, and roughly 11% sits in the top ten. The sequenced sample was PBMCs from blood, obtained 4 to 6 days after vaccination. Receptors were obtained from a man in his fifties who received an inactivated influenza vaccine.

The rearrangement joins TRBV28 to TRBJ2-3; perhaps D is TRBD1 or TRBD2 (6 bases each). Germline CDR1 is MDHEN and CDR2 is SYDVKM. The CDR3 is 14 amino acids. V lost 3 bases to trimming and J lost 4 bases, with 11 bases between them. This CDR3 reads CASSFPGAADTQYF. In DNA form, the CDR3 reads TGTGCCAGCAGTTTTCCGGGGGCCGCAGATACGCAGTATTTT.

This clonotype was seen more than once but under ten times. J is TRBJ1-5 and V is TRBV19; no reliable D call. V shed 0 bases and J shed 7 bases, with 19 bases lying between them. The CDR3 loop spans 17 amino acids. Germline V CDR1 and CDR2: LNHDA, SQIVND (reference sequence). CDR3 sequence (DNA): TGTGCCAGTAGTATAGATTTTCGGGGTTTTGTGGGGCAGCCCCAGCATTTT. This encodes CASSIDFRGFVGQPQHF.

The rearrangement uses TRBV5-6 and TRBJ2-1; TRBD2 aligns across 8 bases. There are 18 residues in the CDR3. V dropped 0 bases and J dropped 6; count of bases not matched to a gene: 14. CDR1 is SGHDT, CDR2 YYEEEE, per germline. The CDR3 DNA reads TGTGCCAGCAGCTTGGTGTTACGGGAGGGACCCCTAGTCAATGAGCAGTTCTTC. It yields the protein CASSLVLREGPLVNEQFF.

The chain carries TRBV24-1 and TRBJ1-5, with D hard to call. Germline V gene sequence: CDR1 KGHDR, CDR2 SFDVKD. Trimming removed 3 bases at V and 2 bases at J, with 7 bases between. The CDR3 is 14 amino acids. CDR3 amino acids: CATSDGVGNQPQHF. Here the CDR3 DNA reads TGTGCCACCAGTGATGGAGTAGGCAATCAGCCCCAGCATTTT.

This clonotype appeared a few times. The chain uses TRBV6-1 and TRBJ1-2; D remains unclear. The germline V and J ends were trimmed by 10 bases and 0 bases, with 18 bases remaining between them. There are 15 residues in the CDR3. Per the germline V gene, CDR1 is MNHNS and CDR2 is SASEGT. The CDR3 protein is CATTPWEGANYGYTF. The CDR3 DNA sequence: TGTGCCACCACGCCCTGGGAGGGAGCTAACTATGGCTACACCTTC.

The CDR3 DNA reads as TGTGCCAGCAGCCCTACTCCGGGACAGGTCTACGAGCAGTACTTC. Amino acids: CASSPTPGQVYEQYF. This chain connects TRBV7-2 to TRBJ2-7; TRBD1 aligns across 8 bases. Germline lookup yields CDR1 SGHTA and CDR2 FQGNSA. With 5 bases clipped from V and 3 bases from J, the junction kept 9 bases outside the gene matches. There are 15 residues in the CDR3.

V is TRBV25-1 and J is TRBJ2-3; no definite D call. CDR3 length: 14 amino acids. CDR1 and CDR2 (germline): MGHDK, SYGVNS. V was cut by 6 bases and J by 5 bases, with 15 bases left in between. The CDR3 reads CASRNEGRGDTQYF. CDR3 coding DNA: TGTGCCAGCAGGAACGAAGGGCGCGGAGATACGCAGTATTTT.

The V and J genes are TRBV12-3 or TRBV12-4 and TRBJ2-3; TRBD2 matches 7 bases. Unmatched junction bases numbered 9, after V lost 1 base and J lost 2 bases. There are 17 residues in the CDR3. CDR3 sequence: CASSLGSAGRFTDTQYF. The CDR3 DNA reads TGTGCCAGCAGTTTAGGATCAGCGGGACGGTTCACAGATACGCAGTATTTT.

This chain connects TRBV20-1 to TRBJ1-1; D may be TRBD1 (6 bases). V was trimmed by 1 base and J by 7 bases, leaving 16 bases between them. Looked up from germline, CDR1 is DFQATT and CDR2 is SNEGSKA (reference sequence). The CDR3 extends over 14 amino acids. The CDR3 loop is CSARVATGAGEAFF. The CDR3 bases are TGCAGTGCTAGAGTCGCGACAGGCGCGGGTGAAGCTTTCTTT.

The V and J genes are TRBV20-1 and TRBJ2-3; the match to TRBD2 covers 7 bases. Trimming removed 1 base from V and 6 bases from J; junction bases left unmatched: 7. The germline V gene has CDR1 DFQATT and CDR2 SNEGSKA (reference sequence). This CDR3 is built from 14 residues. CDR3 sequence reads: CSARGGSPSDTQYF. CDR3 DNA sequence: TGCAGTGCTAGAGGCGGGAGTCCCAGCGATACGCAGTATTTT.

This chain connects TRBV20-1 to TRBJ2-4; D is undetermined. The ends were cut back, 5 bases at V and 0 bases at J, with 14 bases in the middle. Germline lookup yields CDR1 DFQATT and CDR2 SNEGSKA (reference sequence). The CDR3 runs 15 residues. CDR3 nucleotides: TGCAGTGCTTTTATAGGGTCGTTAGCCAAAAACATTCAGTACTTC. Its translation is CSAFIGSLAKNIQYF.

The gene calls are TRBV20-1 and TRBJ2-7; D uncertain. Germline V lookup: CDR1 DFQATT, CDR2 SNEGSKA (reference sequence). CDR3 length: 12 amino acids. Between the trimmed V and J ends, which lost 1 base and 0 bases, there was a span of 4 bases. The CDR3 spells CSARVFSYEQYF. CDR3 sequence (DNA): TGCAGTGCTAGAGTGTTCTCCTACGAGCAGTACTTC.

This clonotype has a count of ten or more. The rearrangement uses TRBV7-2 and TRBJ2-7; 7 bases match TRBD1. The CDR3 sequence is 14 residues long. Germline CDR1 reads SGHTA; CDR2 reads FQGNSA. Germline trimming cut 5 bases from V and 1 base from J; bases unmatched to any gene: 5. CDR3 sequence reads: CASSPWGQSYEQYF. In DNA, the CDR3 is TGTGCCAGCAGCCCCTGGGGACAGTCCTACGAGCAGTACTTC. Variable domain in full (rest from reference TRBV7-2 and TRBJ2-7): GAGVSQSPSNKVTEKGKDVELRCDPISGHTALYWYRQSLGQGLEFLIYFQGNSAPDKSGLPSDRFSAERTGGSVSTLTIQRTQQEDSAVYLCASSPWGQSYEQYFGPGTRLTVT.

This clonotype turned up a few times. DNA of the CDR3: TGTGCCAGCAGTTTTTCAAGGAGCTCCTATAATTCACCCCTCCACTTT. Translated, it gives CASSFSRSSYNSPLHF. The chain joins TRBV12-3 or TRBV12-4 to TRBJ1-6, with D uncertain. CDR3 length: 16 residues. Trimming removed 3 bases from V and 0 bases from J, with 9 bases in between.

This clonotype turned up a few times. V and J are TRBV12-3 or TRBV12-4 and TRBJ2-7; 9 bases agree with TRBD2. V lost 2 bases to trimming and J lost 6 bases; unmatched junction nucleotides: 2. The CDR3 is made up of 13 amino acids. The CDR3 region has the DNA TGTGCCAGCAGTTTACCTAGCGGGGCCGAGCAGTACTTC. It is translated as CASSLPSGAEQYF.

This clonotype was detected only a few times. The chain joins TRBV11-2 to TRBJ1-6, with D unresolved. The CDR3 has 14 amino acids. V lost 1 base to trimming and J lost 8 bases, with 9 bases between them. From germline, CDR1 is SGHAT and CDR2 FQNNGV. The CDR3: CASSLAGVDSPLHF. CDR3 sequence (DNA): TGTGCCAGCAGCTTAGCAGGTGTGGATTCACCCCTCCACTTT.

This clonotype occurred a few times. The genes are TRBV15 and TRBJ2-3; TRBD2 matches at 9 bases. Germline V CDR1 and CDR2: LNHNV, YYDKDF (reference sequence). This CDR3 spans 17 amino acids. V shed 0 bases and J 5 bases; nucleotides not matched to a gene: 9. This CDR3 reads CATSRDSLAGAGDTQYF. The CDR3 DNA follows: TGTGCCACCAGCAGAGATTCGTTAGCGGGAGCTGGAGATACGCAGTATTTT.

This sequence joins TRBV12-3 or TRBV12-4 and TRBJ2-3; D is unclear. V lost 7 bases and J lost 6, with 17 bases in between. This CDR3 comprises 14 residues. CDR3 nucleotide sequence: TGTGCCAGCAACGTGGGATCAGGTATGGATACGCAGTATTTT. Translation gives CASNVGSGMDTQYF.

The sample holds many counts of this clonotype. This chain links TRBV19 with TRBJ2-1; no definite D call. This CDR3 region has 13 residues. Trimming cost V 5 bases and J 6 bases, with 11 bases left between them. CDR1 LNHDA and CDR2 SQIVND come from the germline V gene (reference sequence). DNA for the CDR3: TGTGCCAGTAGTGTTGGGCTTTCCAATGAGCAGTTCTTC. It codes for CASSVGLSNEQFF.

This clonotype was found many times. The chain uses TRBV28 and TRBJ2-1; 12 nucleotides line up with TRBD2. Looked up from germline, CDR1 is MDHEN and CDR2 is SYDVKM. Trimming took 6 bases from V and 10 from J; bases not matched to a gene: 7. The CDR3 runs 14 residues. The DNA of the CDR3 is TGTGCCAGCAGCAGACTAGCGGGGGAGGGGGAGCAGTTCTTC. It is translated as CASSRLAGEGEQFF. Filled out from reference TRBV28 and TRBJ2-1, the complete variable domain reads DVKVTQSSRYLVKRTGEKVFLECVQDMDHENMFWYRQDPGLGLRLIYFSYDVKMKEKGDIPEGYSVSREKKERFSLILESASTNQTSMYLCASSRLAGEGEQFFGPGTRLTVL.

This clonotype occurred many times. The chain has TRBV12-3 or TRBV12-4 and TRBJ2-7; D might be TRBD2 (5 bases). This CDR3 has 12 residues. V lost 3 bases, J lost 5 bases, and 8 bases lay in between. For the CDR3, the DNA is TGTGCCAGCAGTTTCAGGAGGCACGAGCAGTACTTC. This sequence encodes CASSFRRHEQYF.

This clonotype appeared a few times. The V gene is TRBV28, the J gene TRBJ2-1, with D possibly being TRBD1 or TRBD2 (6 bases each). The CDR3 runs 15 residues. V was trimmed by 10 bases and J by 2 bases, leaving 18 bases between them. CDR1 and CDR2 from the germline V gene are MDHEN and SYDVKM. CDR3 bases: TGTGCCATCCCTGGGGGGCGCGGCCCCTACAATGAGCAGTTCTTC. This gives the protein CAIPGGRGPYNEQFF.

This chain connects TRBV27 to TRBJ2-7; 9 bases agree with TRBD1. With 5 bases clipped from V and 2 bases from J, the junction kept 7 bases outside the gene matches. The CDR3 has 15 amino acids. Germline lookup yields CDR1 MNHEY and CDR2 SMNVEV (reference sequence). The DNA for the CDR3 is TGTGCCAGCAGTACAAAATGGACAGGGGCCTACGAGCAGTACTTC. Its protein is CASSTKWTGAYEQYF.

This clonotype has only a few counts. The chain is built from TRBV7-2 and TRBJ1-4; 9 bases agree with TRBD1. Trimming took 3 bases from V and 5 from J; bases not matched to a gene: 4. CDR1 is SGHTA, CDR2 FQGNSA, per germline. The CDR3 covers 15 residues. The chain's CDR3 is CASSLDRGSNEKLFF. CDR3 bases: TGTGCCAGCAGCTTGGACAGGGGCTCAAATGAAAAACTGTTTTTT.

This chain joins TRBV27 and TRBJ2-7; TRBD2 matches 8 bases. Germline V gene sequence: CDR1 MNHEY, CDR2 SMNVEV (reference sequence). The CDR3 totals 14 residues. V lost 4 bases to trimming and J lost 5 bases; unmatched junction nucleotides: 7. In DNA, the CDR3 is TGTGCCAGCAGTTGGGGACTAGGGGGTGACGAGCAGTACTTC. This gives the protein CASSWGLGGDEQYF.

This clonotype was detected many times. CDR3 sequence reads: CSVGQGTGELFF. The CDR3 nucleotides are TGCAGCGTTGGACAGGGAACCGGGGAGCTGTTTTTT. This sequence joins TRBV29-1 and TRBJ2-2; 7 bases are shared with TRBD1. V trimming: 4 bases; J trimming: 5 bases; junction bases outside the gene matches: 1. This CDR3 region has 12 residues. CDR1 and CDR2 (germline): SQVTM, ANQGSEA.